This T cell receptor (beta chain) originates from a study of T cells after yellow fever vaccination (dated by TCRdb to between 2018 and 2021). For context, the study as a whole: The SMART-Seq v4 Ultra Low Input RNA kit was used to prepare libraries from fractions with low cell numbers. Two healthy male donors made up the cohort, one aged 18 to 29 years and the other aged 30 to 40 years. Blood was collected at multiple timepoints before and after primary and secondary immunization, and bulk PBMC replicates and cell subsets were isolated. To follow T-cell clones before and after both primary and booster YFV17D yellow fever vaccination, bulk TCR alpha and beta repertoires underwent longitudinal sequencing.

What the work shows at the level of the full study, not this receptor alone: Most clones expanded after primary vaccination (almost 98% of CD4 and 88% of CD8) were re-detected after the booster, suggesting that broad memory maintenance occurred. Computational filtering was required because FACS-sorted repertoires could contain abundant contaminating clonotypes from the bulk population. Because the study included only a couple of donors, the extent to which the findings can be generalized is limited. Compared with the primary T-cell response, the secondary T-cell response was faster but weaker, reaching its peak on day 5 rather than on day 15. A small fraction of clonotypes appeared in both the CD4 and CD8 compartments, likely as a result of convergent recombination.

In the case of this clonotype: The specificity of this receptor is unknown. Base qualities are not recorded, but no much larger clone differs from it by a single base.

Per the publication, the treatment or condition label means: live attenuated yellow fever vaccine strain. A standard Ficoll-Paque protocol was used to isolate PBMCs from peripheral blood. Dynabeads CD4 and CD8 positive selection kits were used to isolate CD4 and CD8 T-cell fractions. TriZol was used to extract RNA from bulk PBMCs, from CD4 and CD8 fractions, and from dextramer-positive and dextramer-negative fractions. The germline V gene gives CDR1 as MGHRA and CDR2 as YSYEKL. V loses 2 bases of germline sequence and J loses 1 base, and the interval between the two ends is 8 bases. Including cysteine and phenylalanine, the CDR3 has 15 amino acids. The DNA shown is the 45-base CDR3, in frame from base 1. The listed sequencing device is Illumina NovaSeq 6000. TCR cDNA was synthesized by 5'RACE template switching, through which a universal primer site and unique molecular identifiers were introduced. Priming for cDNA synthesis came from both the TCR alpha and TCR beta constant segments. Library amplification used two PCR steps, and the second PCR step added sample barcodes and sequencing adapters. Sequencing of libraries was performed on Illumina HiSeq 2500 (2x100 bp) or NovaSeq (2x150 bp). Processing in the source paper ran as follows. MIGEC was used to demultiplex reads and collapse the reads into UMI consensus sequences, and MiXCR was used for V(D)J alignment. Using edgeR on replicate PBMC samples, clonotypes were called vaccine-responding if FDR was below 0.01 and the log2 fold change was above 5 up to day 15. Each bulk clonotype received a CD4 or CD8 identity based on whether the sequenced CD4 or CD8 repertoire contained that clonotype at higher abundance. TCRdb ran its own pipeline on the public reads, namely fastp trimming at Q25 and MiXCR clone calling, and kept in-frame beta chains. Each record represents a unique CDR3 protein, reported with the most common genes and DNA among its rows. These V and J calls derive from TCRdb rather than the authors' analysis. The sample yields roughly 160,000 distinct CDR3 sequences; approximately 9.7% were counted once. Of the sample, roughly 33% falls within the top ten clones.

The sample here was CD8+ T cells sorted from PBMCs, taken 45 days after the yellow fever booster vaccination. The chain is assembled from TRBV4-1 and TRBJ2-2, with the D gene not confidently named. The TCR comes from a young man who received the YFV17D yellow fever vaccine. In nucleotide form, the sequence is TGCGCCAGCAGCCAACCTGACTGGAACACCGGGGAGCTGTTTTTT. Translated, it gives CASSQPDWNTGELFF.